The clone carrying this T cell receptor (beta chain) appeared many times. TCRdb ran MiXCR on the 5' RACE reads and lists one entry per CDR3 protein. The data hold under 50,000 distinct CDR3 sequences, with about 6.3% observed a single time. The record originates from a study of T cells after yellow fever vaccination. Study information: Those fractions that held only low numbers of cells were prepared using the SMART-Seq v4 Ultra Low Input RNA kit.

The V end was cut by 0 bases, the J end by 5 bases, with 18 bases between. Germline lookup yields CDR1 ENHRY and CDR2 SYGVKD. The length of the CDR3 is 17 residues. General study findings and limits: Sorted repertoires could include abundant contaminating clonotypes from bulk cells. Across the CD4 and CD8 compartments, a small share of clonotypes was present in both. Booster sampling recovered most clones from primary vaccination (96% CD4, around 90% CD8).

This specimen consisted of PBMCs, either bulk or a sorted T-cell subset (CD4+, CD8+, memory, or dextramer-sorted; not recorded which), obtained 45 days after the yellow fever booster vaccination. The chain combines TRBV10-3 with TRBJ2-3; TRBD2 is a possible D gene (5 bases). The TCR originated in a man aged 30 to 45 who received the YFV17D yellow fever vaccine. The CDR3 sequence is CAISESGLAPARDTQYF. CDR3 in DNA: TGTGCCATCAGTGAGTCAGGCCTAGCACCTGCTAGAGATACGCAGTATTTT.